This paragraph reports one TCR beta chain. Source study methods: Amplification of reference gene primers was used by the study to estimate nucleated cell counts. TCRdb keeps only in-frame clones here, not all; method: immunoSEQ multiplex PCR. Clone size and V and J calls were adopted from that table, with D and trimming inferred from the DNA. Found here are roughly 350,000 clones, 88% of them singletons; the top ten hold more than 5.5%. This sample is part of a study of blood T cell repertoires in COVID-19. Study context: Samples of COVID-19 (acute and convalescent) were obtained from the United States, Italy and Spain. Sources were T cells, B-cell-depleted T cells, or PBMCs; the material itself was cDNA or gDNA.

Germline CDR1 and CDR2: SGDLS and YYNGEE. The junction had 8 bases not matched to a gene; V was cut back by 4 bases and J by 3 bases. CDR3 length: 15 residues. Sequences were obtained from peripheral blood. This receptor was obtained from a woman in her 70s with COVID-19, enrolled during active disease. The rearrangement joins TRBV9 to TRBJ2-3; TRBD1 agrees at 7 bases. The CDR3 coding sequence is TGTGCCAGCAGCCTTAGACAGGGAAGGACAGATACGCAGTATTTT. It encodes CASSLRQGRTDTQYF.